Listed below are T cell receptor beta chains from one sample, sequenced in a study of T-cell reconstitution after alpha-beta-depleted transplantation in children. TCRdb reprocessed the PCR reads via MiXCR and lists one record per CDR3 protein. This table has roughly 340,000 distinct CDR3 sequences, around 15% appearing once. The sequences come from PBMCs, mostly from graft donor cells, collected 360 days after TCRalphabeta/CD19-depleted stem cell transplant. The source is a male patient aged 2 to 9 who had a stem cell transplant for acute lymphoblastic leukemia, so the T cells may come from the graft donor. CDR3s include the opening cysteine and the closing phenylalanine or tryptophan. The order of the fields is J gene, D gene, V gene, clone size, CDR3 length, CDR3 protein, CDR3 DNA. A D gene is named only where the DNA matches it firmly. Clone size is given for some rows only: seen once, a few or many times, or a class if the clone is expanded.

j_gene: TRBJ2-7; d_gene: NA; v_gene: TRBV11-3; abundance: few; len: 15; CDR3aa: CASSLVQSRGYEQYF; CDR3nt: TGTGCCAGCAGCTTAGTCCAGTCGCGGGGCTACGAGCAGTACTTC
j_gene: TRBJ1-5; d_gene: NA; v_gene: TRBV4-1; abundance: NA; len: 17; CDR3aa: CASSQRGIRDSNQPQHF; CDR3nt: TGCGCCAGCAGCCAAAGGGGGATTAGGGATAGCAATCAGCCCCAGCATTTT
j_gene: TRBJ2-1; d_gene: NA; v_gene: TRBV7-9; abundance: NA; len: 16; CDR3aa: CASSLLGGRSYNEQFF; CDR3nt: TGTGCCAGCAGCTTACTAGGAGGGAGGTCCTACAATGAGCAGTTCTTC
j_gene: TRBJ2-1; d_gene: TRBD2; v_gene: TRBV28; abundance: NA; len: 16; CDR3aa: CASSLTGLAGSHEQFF; CDR3nt: TGTGCCAGCAGTTTGACGGGTCTAGCGGGTTCCCATGAGCAGTTCTTC
j_gene: TRBJ1-1; d_gene: NA; v_gene: TRBV28; abundance: many; len: 16; CDR3aa: CASSLPLVSINTEAFF; CDR3nt: TGTGCCAGCAGTCTGCCCCTAGTCAGTATAAACACTGAAGCTTTCTTT
j_gene: TRBJ2-1; d_gene: TRBD2; v_gene: TRBV28; abundance: few; len: 15; CDR3aa: CASSLQGRELGEQFF; CDR3nt: TGTGCCAGCAGTTTGCAAGGGCGGGAGCTGGGTGAGCAGTTCTTC
j_gene: TRBJ2-7; d_gene: TRBD2; v_gene: TRBV7-9; abundance: many; len: 14; CDR3aa: CASSLAGGPTEQYF; CDR3nt: TGTGCCAGCAGCTTAGCGGGAGGGCCCACCGAGCAGTACTTC
j_gene: TRBJ2-3; d_gene: TRBD2; v_gene: TRBV4-3; abundance: NA; len: 16; CDR3aa: CASSHALGGRADTQYF; CDR3nt: TGCGCCAGCAGCCACGCCTTAGGCGGGAGAGCTGATACGCAGTATTTT
j_gene: TRBJ2-5; d_gene: NA; v_gene: TRBV20-1; abundance: few; len: 13; CDR3aa: CSARKGFQETQYF; CDR3nt: TGCAGTGCTAGAAAGGGGTTCCAAGAGACCCAGTACTTC
j_gene: TRBJ2-7; d_gene: NA; v_gene: TRBV20-1; abundance: NA; len: 11; CDR3aa: CSAQQAYEQYF; CDR3nt: TGCAGTGCCCAACAGGCCTACGAGCAGTACTTC
j_gene: TRBJ2-7; d_gene: NA; v_gene: TRBV20-1; abundance: many; len: 14; CDR3aa: CSARRTAYLYEQYF; CDR3nt: TGCAGTGCTAGACGGACCGCCTACCTCTACGAGCAGTACTTC
j_gene: TRBJ2-3; d_gene: TRBD2; v_gene: TRBV10-3; abundance: NA; len: 17; CDR3aa: CAISEATSGNRTDTQYF; CDR3nt: TGTGCCATCAGTGAGGCGACTAGCGGGAACAGGACAGATACGCAGTATTTT
j_gene: TRBJ2-1; d_gene: NA; v_gene: TRBV5-1; abundance: NA; len: 14; CDR3aa: CASSFGGRSNEQFF; CDR3nt: TGCGCCAGCAGCTTTGGGGGGCGGAGCAATGAGCAGTTCTTC
j_gene: TRBJ2-7; d_gene: TRBD1; v_gene: TRBV5-5; abundance: NA; len: 14; CDR3aa: CASSWTGNSYEQYF; CDR3nt: TGTGCCAGCAGCTGGACAGGGAACTCCTACGAGCAGTACTTC
j_gene: TRBJ1-2; d_gene: NA; v_gene: TRBV19; abundance: NA; len: 12; CDR3aa: CASTGYGYGYTF; CDR3nt: TGTGCCAGTACAGGGTACGGCTATGGCTACACCTTC
j_gene: TRBJ2-2; d_gene: NA; v_gene: TRBV2; abundance: few; len: 20; CDR3aa: CASSVSGVVRLGVDTGELFF; CDR3nt: TGTGCCAGCAGTGTGTCCGGTGTGGTCCGGTTGGGGGTTGACACCGGGGAGCTGTTTTTT
j_gene: TRBJ2-5; d_gene: NA; v_gene: TRBV25-1; abundance: few; len: 17; CDR3aa: CASSEGGLGVPQETQYF; CDR3nt: TGTGCCAGCAGTGAAGGCGGTTTAGGGGTACCCCAAGAGACCCAGTACTTC
j_gene: TRBJ2-7; d_gene: TRBD1; v_gene: TRBV6-2/TRBV6-3; abundance: few; len: 15; CDR3aa: CASSYGGQISYEQYF; CDR3nt: TGTGCCAGCAGTTACGGGGGACAGATCTCCTACGAGCAGTACTTC
j_gene: TRBJ2-3; d_gene: NA; v_gene: TRBV29-1; abundance: few; len: 13; CDR3aa: CSVVKGGSDTQYF; CDR3nt: TGCAGCGTTGTTAAGGGCGGGTCAGATACGCAGTATTTT
j_gene: TRBJ2-3; d_gene: TRBD2; v_gene: TRBV29-1; abundance: many; len: 14; CDR3aa: CSAQTSGFTDTQYF; CDR3nt: TGCAGCGCCCAGACTAGCGGGTTCACAGATACGCAGTATTTT
j_gene: TRBJ2-6; d_gene: TRBD1; v_gene: TRBV9; abundance: many; len: 19; CDR3aa: CASSTSGTGGSRGANVLTF; CDR3nt: TGTGCCAGCAGCACCTCCGGGACAGGGGGGAGCAGGGGGGCCAACGTCCTGACTTTC
j_gene: TRBJ1-1; d_gene: NA; v_gene: TRBV20-1; abundance: NA; len: 13; CDR3aa: CSARPGGGTEAFF; CDR3nt: TGCAGTGCCCGCCCGGGCGGAGGAACTGAAGCTTTCTTT
j_gene: TRBJ2-1; d_gene: NA; v_gene: TRBV4-1; abundance: NA; len: 17; CDR3aa: CASSQVLRGRGPNEQFF; CDR3nt: TGCGCCAGCAGCCAAGTCCTCCGGGGCCGGGGTCCCAATGAGCAGTTCTTC
j_gene: TRBJ1-5; d_gene: TRBD1; v_gene: TRBV2; abundance: NA; len: 15; CDR3aa: CASSDGTGLNQPQHF; CDR3nt: TGTGCCAGCAGTGATGGGACAGGCCTAAATCAGCCCCAGCATTTT
j_gene: TRBJ2-1; d_gene: NA; v_gene: TRBV11-2; abundance: NA; len: 15; CDR3aa: CASSLAAQTYNEQFF; CDR3nt: TGTGCCAGCAGCTTAGCCGCTCAAACCTACAATGAGCAGTTCTTC
j_gene: TRBJ2-7; d_gene: NA; v_gene: TRBV7-3; abundance: few; len: 13; CDR3aa: CASSPFDGYEQYF; CDR3nt: TGTGCCAGCAGCCCCTTCGACGGCTACGAGCAGTACTTC
j_gene: TRBJ2-7; d_gene: NA; v_gene: TRBV29-1; abundance: NA; len: 12; CDR3aa: CSVTTDPGEQYF; CDR3nt: TGCAGCGTCACAACGGACCCCGGCGAGCAGTACTTC
j_gene: TRBJ2-1; d_gene: TRBD1; v_gene: TRBV29-1; abundance: NA; len: 16; CDR3aa: CSVEGQATGLYNEQFF; CDR3nt: TGCAGCGTTGAAGGTCAGGCGACAGGGCTCTACAATGAGCAGTTCTTC
j_gene: TRBJ2-5; d_gene: NA; v_gene: TRBV12-3/TRBV12-4; abundance: NA; len: 15; CDR3aa: CASSLGSSRQETQYF; CDR3nt: TGTGCCAGCAGTTTAGGATCGAGTCGGCAAGAGACCCAGTACTTC
j_gene: TRBJ2-1; d_gene: TRBD2; v_gene: TRBV29-1; abundance: many; len: 14; CDR3aa: CSVVYDGRYNEQFF; CDR3nt: TGCAGCGTCGTCTATGACGGGAGGTACAATGAGCAGTTCTTC
j_gene: TRBJ2-3; d_gene: TRBD2; v_gene: TRBV7-9; abundance: many; len: 15; CDR3aa: CASSSGLVLGVTQYF; CDR3nt: TGTGCCAGCAGCTCCGGACTAGTCCTAGGGGTTACGCAGTATTTT
j_gene: TRBJ2-1; d_gene: TRBD2; v_gene: TRBV19; abundance: NA; len: 15; CDR3aa: CASRPGTRGYNEQFF; CDR3nt: TGTGCCAGTAGACCCGGGACTAGGGGATACAATGAGCAGTTCTTC
j_gene: TRBJ2-1; d_gene: TRBD2; v_gene: TRBV20-1; abundance: few; len: 17; CDR3aa: CSASSPIRLAGPYGQFF; CDR3nt: TGCAGTGCTTCCTCCCCTATCAGGCTAGCGGGGCCCTATGGGCAGTTCTTC
j_gene: TRBJ2-3; d_gene: NA; v_gene: TRBV18; abundance: NA; len: 15; CDR3aa: CASSPEQVPTDTQYF; CDR3nt: TGTGCCAGCTCACCGGAACAGGTACCCACAGATACGCAGTATTTT
j_gene: TRBJ2-1; d_gene: NA; v_gene: TRBV4-2; abundance: NA; len: 17; CDR3aa: CASSQNGRQPGSNEQFF; CDR3nt: TGTGCCAGCAGCCAAAACGGTCGGCAGCCAGGGAGCAATGAGCAGTTCTTC
j_gene: TRBJ2-5; d_gene: NA; v_gene: TRBV25-1; abundance: NA; len: 15; CDR3aa: CASSHPLAGEETQYF; CDR3nt: TGTGCCAGCAGTCATCCCCTGGCAGGGGAAGAGACCCAGTACTTC
j_gene: TRBJ1-2; d_gene: NA; v_gene: TRBV5-1; abundance: few; len: 13; CDR3aa: CASSLDWDYGYTF; CDR3nt: TGCGCCAGCAGCTTGGATTGGGACTATGGCTACACCTTC
j_gene: TRBJ2-1; d_gene: NA; v_gene: TRBV5-1; abundance: few; len: 16; CDR3aa: CASSPLSTGRYNEQFF; CDR3nt: TGCGCCAGCAGCCCGCTCTCTACCGGACGCTACAATGAGCAGTTCTTC
j_gene: TRBJ2-1; d_gene: TRBD2; v_gene: TRBV12-3/TRBV12-4; abundance: NA; len: 15; CDR3aa: CASSFLTGGLSEQFF; CDR3nt: TGTGCCAGCAGTTTTCTGACGGGAGGGCTTAGTGAGCAGTTCTTC
j_gene: TRBJ2-1; d_gene: NA; v_gene: TRBV21-1; abundance: few; len: 17; CDR3aa: CASSKAPPPAAYNEQFF; CDR3nt: TGTGCCAGCAGCAAAGCCCCTCCTCCAGCGGCCTACAATGAGCAGTTCTTC
j_gene: TRBJ2-1; d_gene: TRBD2; v_gene: TRBV12-3/TRBV12-4; abundance: few; len: 15; CDR3aa: CASSSVAGWDDEQFF; CDR3nt: TGTGCCAGCAGCTCGGTAGCGGGATGGGATGATGAGCAGTTCTTC
j_gene: TRBJ2-1; d_gene: NA; v_gene: TRBV7-8; abundance: NA; len: 17; CDR3aa: CASSLDHWQGSDNEQFF; CDR3nt: TGTGCCAGCAGCCTGGACCATTGGCAGGGCTCCGACAATGAGCAGTTCTTC
j_gene: TRBJ1-5; d_gene: NA; v_gene: TRBV9; abundance: NA; len: 14; CDR3aa: CASSPHSEPQPQHF; CDR3nt: TGTGCCAGCAGCCCTCACAGCGAACCCCAGCCCCAGCATTTT
j_gene: TRBJ1-5; d_gene: NA; v_gene: TRBV7-8; abundance: NA; len: 17; CDR3aa: CASSLASPTDSNQPQHF; CDR3nt: TGTGCCAGCAGCTTAGCTTCCCCGACTGATAGCAATCAGCCCCAGCATTTT
j_gene: TRBJ2-7; d_gene: NA; v_gene: TRBV29-1; abundance: NA; len: 13; CDR3aa: CSVGSRLAYEQYF; CDR3nt: TGCAGCGTTGGATCCAGGCTAGCCTACGAGCAGTACTTC
j_gene: TRBJ2-2; d_gene: NA; v_gene: TRBV28; abundance: few; len: 15; CDR3aa: CASSPTGPWVGELFF; CDR3nt: TGTGCCAGCAGTCCGACAGGCCCTTGGGTCGGGGAGCTGTTTTTT
j_gene: TRBJ1-2; d_gene: NA; v_gene: TRBV6-1; abundance: NA; len: 14; CDR3aa: CASTNGGANYGYTF; CDR3nt: TGTGCCAGCACCAACGGGGGGGCTAACTATGGCTACACCTTC
j_gene: TRBJ2-7; d_gene: NA; v_gene: TRBV7-2; abundance: many; len: 15; CDR3aa: CASSPSRMSTYEQYF; CDR3nt: TGTGCCAGCAGTCCGAGCCGGATGTCAACCTACGAGCAGTACTTC
j_gene: TRBJ2-1; d_gene: TRBD1; v_gene: TRBV12-3/TRBV12-4; abundance: few; len: 20; CDR3aa: CASSNSRDRGGGSGGNEQFF; CDR3nt: TGTGCCAGCAGTAATAGCCGGGACAGGGGGGGTGGGAGCGGTGGGAATGAGCAGTTCTTC
j_gene: TRBJ2-5; d_gene: NA; v_gene: TRBV3-1; abundance: NA; len: 19; CDR3aa: CASSQAGFGPPGGKETQYF; CDR3nt: TGTGCCAGCAGCCAAGCAGGTTTTGGACCGCCTGGCGGTAAAGAGACCCAGTACTTC
j_gene: TRBJ2-7; d_gene: NA; v_gene: TRBV29-1; abundance: NA; len: 12; CDR3aa: CSVRDGAYEQYF; CDR3nt: TGCAGCGTCCGGGACGGAGCCTACGAGCAGTACTTC
j_gene: TRBJ2-7; d_gene: NA; v_gene: TRBV4-3; abundance: NA; len: 15; CDR3aa: CASSQDRAGMYEQYF; CDR3nt: TGCGCCAGCAGCCAAGATCGTGCAGGGATGTACGAGCAGTACTTC
j_gene: TRBJ2-7; d_gene: TRBD2; v_gene: TRBV7-9; abundance: few; len: 15; CDR3aa: CASSPGTRSFYEQYF; CDR3nt: TGTGCCAGCAGCCCTGGGACTAGATCGTTCTACGAGCAGTACTTC
j_gene: TRBJ2-2; d_gene: TRBD2; v_gene: TRBV3-1; abundance: NA; len: 15; CDR3aa: CASSWTSGNTGELFF; CDR3nt: TGTGCCAGCAGCTGGACTAGCGGTAACACCGGGGAGCTGTTTTTT
j_gene: TRBJ2-1; d_gene: NA; v_gene: TRBV10-3; abundance: few; len: 15; CDR3aa: CAISEGALTYNEQFF; CDR3nt: TGTGCCATCAGTGAGGGGGCGCTGACCTACAATGAGCAGTTCTTC
j_gene: TRBJ2-1; d_gene: TRBD2; v_gene: TRBV12-3/TRBV12-4; abundance: many; len: 14; CDR3aa: CATSLGRGYNEQFF; CDR3nt: TGTGCCACCTCCCTGGGGAGGGGCTACAATGAGCAGTTCTTC
j_gene: TRBJ2-7; d_gene: TRBD1; v_gene: TRBV7-7; abundance: NA; len: 15; CDR3aa: CASSLEAGTGSEQYF; CDR3nt: TGTGCTAGCAGCTTAGAGGCCGGGACAGGTTCCGAGCAGTACTTC